What follows describes a single T cell receptor beta chain. Its matching antigen is unknown. This record comes from a study of Ad26.COV2.S vaccination and SARS-CoV-2 variants. In the study overall: Donor joined the COV1001 Ad26.COV2.S trial arm. Study-wide findings and caveats: Placebo recipients had lower spike-specific TCR breadth than vaccine recipients.

This CDR3 region has 15 residues. Looked up from germline, CDR1 is LNHDA and CDR2 is SQIVND (reference sequence). Trimming at V came to 5 bases and at J to 4 bases, leaving 9 bases not matched to a gene. Profiling relied on immunoSEQ multiplex PCR, and the TCRdb table lists in-frame clones only, not all of them. The sample includes about 390,000 clones, about nine tenths seen only once; the top ten take 3.5%. Treatment: some 19 received Ad26.COV2.S at low or high dose, single or two shots; about five received placebo; per-sample allocation not given. Day 63 after the first injection of vaccine or placebo was the sampling time.

This receptor was obtained from a person aged 18-60 years who received the Ad26.COV2.S COVID-19 vaccine or a placebo. The chain uses TRBV19 and TRBJ1-1; 8 bases map to TRBD1. The sequenced sample was peripheral blood, obtained in a trial of Ad26.COV2.S vaccine versus placebo. The CDR3 loop is CASSPNTGGATEAFF. In DNA, the CDR3 is TGTGCCAGTAGTCCGAACACAGGGGGTGCCACTGAAGCTTTCTTT. The whole variable domain, filled in from reference TRBV19 and TRBJ1-1, reads DGGITQSPKYLFRKEGQNVTLSCEQNLNHDAMYWYRQDPGQGLRLIYYSQIVNDFQKGDIAEGYSVSREKKESFPLTVTSAQKNPTAFYLCASSPNTGGATEAFFGQGTRLTVV.